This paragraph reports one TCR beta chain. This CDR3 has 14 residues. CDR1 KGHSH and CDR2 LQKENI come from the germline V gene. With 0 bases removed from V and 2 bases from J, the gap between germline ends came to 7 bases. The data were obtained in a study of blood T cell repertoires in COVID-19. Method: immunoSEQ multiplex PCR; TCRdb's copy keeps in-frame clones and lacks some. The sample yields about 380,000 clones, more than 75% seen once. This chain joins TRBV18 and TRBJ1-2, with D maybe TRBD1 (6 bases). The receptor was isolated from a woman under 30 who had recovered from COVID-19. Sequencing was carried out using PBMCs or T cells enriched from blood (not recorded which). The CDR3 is CASSPPDSNYGYTF. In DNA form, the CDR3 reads TGTGCCAGCTCACCACCGGACAGCAACTATGGCTACACCTTC.